This T cell receptor (beta chain) was identified in a study of stem cell transplantation in POMP-related autoinflammatory disease. At the level of the study: After transplant, neutrophils and platelets showed 100% graft donor chimerism through one year.

This table comes from immunoSEQ multiplex PCR, and its TCRdb copy is limited to in-frame clones, with some not included. The profile shows some 65,000 clones, roughly 91% of them singletons. CDR1 is SGHTA and CDR2 is FQGNSA in the germline V gene. Trimming cost V 3 bases and J 5 bases, with 7 bases left between them. The CDR3 has 12 residues. The rearrangement uses TRBV7-2 and TRBJ1-1; no clear D gene. This clonotype was sampled from a human patient with POMP-related autoinflammation and immune dysregulation (PRAID). T cells may partly derive from the graft donor. Sequenced here: CD4+ T cells from PBMCs, sampled after stem cell transplantation. CDR3 region: CASSFPRTEAFF. Written as DNA, the CDR3 is TGTGCCAGCAGCTTCCCGCGGACTGAAGCTTTCTTT.